This is a list of T cell receptor beta chains from one sample in a study of blood T cell repertoires in COVID-19. Profiled with immunoSEQ multiplex PCR; TCRdb holds only in-frame clones, not every one. The table shows 100,000 to 120,000 clones, with around 86% occurring only once. Sequencing was done on a sample of peripheral blood. Every receptor here comes from a man of 80 years or more with acute or convalescent COVID-19. Each CDR3 is given with its conserved first and last residue. A D gene is named only where the DNA matches it firmly. Where a row states a size, it is once, few, many or the class of an expanded clone; other rows omit it.

.	.	TRBV11-2	TRBJ2-2	CASSLNRGSGNTGELFF	TGTGCCAGCAGCTTAAACCGAGGGAGCGGGAACACCGGGGAGCTGTTTTTT
TRBD1	.	TRBV2	TRBJ2-3	CASSAQGASDTQYF	TGTGCCAGCAGTGCCCAGGGGGCCTCAGATACGCAGTATTTT
.	.	TRBV7-6	TRBJ1-5	CASSLAPGSNQPQHF	TGTGCCAGCAGCTTAGCTCCGGGTAGCAATCAGCCCCAGCATTTT
.	few	TRBV6-6	TRBJ1-5	CASMRGGPSNQPQHF	TGTGCCAGCATGCGGGGGGGCCCGAGCAATCAGCCCCAGCATTTT
.	.	TRBV14	TRBJ2-2	CASSRLTGNTGELFF	TGTGCCAGCAGCCGCTTGACAGGGAACACCGGGGAGCTGTTTTTT
TRBD1	.	TRBV4-3	TRBJ2-2	CASSHGTGTGELFF	TGCGCCAGCAGCCACGGGACAGGGACCGGGGAGCTGTTTTTT
TRBD1	.	TRBV5-6	TRBJ1-1	CASSMPGQGAGTEAFF	TGTGCCAGCAGCATGCCGGGACAGGGGGCAGGCACTGAAGCTTTCTTT
.	few	TRBV10-1	TRBJ1-2	CASSSDSNYGYTF	TGCGCCAGCAGCTCGGACAGCAACTATGGCTACACCTTC
TRBD2	few	TRBV18	TRBJ2-5	CASSPAGAPGETQYF	TGTGCCAGCTCACCAGCGGGAGCCCCGGGAGAGACCCAGTACTTC
TRBD2	once	TRBV6-6	TRBJ2-7	CASSRTSGREEQYF	TGTGCCAGCAGCCGGACTAGCGGGAGGGAAGAGCAGTACTTC
TRBD2	.	TRBV18	TRBJ2-2	CASSPSIAGADTGELFF	TGTGCCAGCTCACCTTCAATAGCGGGAGCGGACACCGGGGAGCTGTTTTTT
TRBD1	.	TRBV7-2	TRBJ2-1	CASSLGYGTGSREQFF	TGTGCCAGCAGCTTAGGGTACGGGACAGGGAGTCGTGAGCAGTTCTTC
.	few	TRBV18	TRBJ1-4	CASSPNIATNEKLFF	TGTGCCAGCTCACCTAATATAGCAACTAATGAAAAACTGTTTTTT
TRBD1	.	TRBV29-1	TRBJ1-1	CSARGQGAANTEAFF	TGCAGCGCCCGAGGACAGGGGGCAGCGAACACTGAAGCTTTCTTT
TRBD1	.	TRBV4-1	TRBJ1-2	CASRPGQTNYGYTF	TGCGCCAGCAGACCGGGACAGACAAACTATGGCTACACCTTC
.	.	TRBV29-1	TRBJ2-5	CSVRTVETQYF	TGCAGCGTTCGGACAGTAGAGACCCAGTACTTC